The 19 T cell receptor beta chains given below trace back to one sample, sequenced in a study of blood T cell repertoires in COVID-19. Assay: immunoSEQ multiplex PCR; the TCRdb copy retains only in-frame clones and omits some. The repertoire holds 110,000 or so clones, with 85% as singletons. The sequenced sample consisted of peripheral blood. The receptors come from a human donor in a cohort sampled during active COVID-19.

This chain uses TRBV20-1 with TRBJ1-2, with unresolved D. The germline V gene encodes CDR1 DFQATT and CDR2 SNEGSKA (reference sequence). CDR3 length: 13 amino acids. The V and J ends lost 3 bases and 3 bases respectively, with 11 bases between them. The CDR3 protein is CSASRGLDYGYTF. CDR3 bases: TGCAGTGCTAGTCGCGGGCTCGACTATGGCTACACCTTC.

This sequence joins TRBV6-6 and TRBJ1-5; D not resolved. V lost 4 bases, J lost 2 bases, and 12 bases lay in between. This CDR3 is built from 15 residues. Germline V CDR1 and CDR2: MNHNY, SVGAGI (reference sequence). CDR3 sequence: CASSLGASGNQPQHF. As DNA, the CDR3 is TGTGCCAGCAGTTTGGGCGCATCCGGCAATCAGCCCCAGCATTTT.

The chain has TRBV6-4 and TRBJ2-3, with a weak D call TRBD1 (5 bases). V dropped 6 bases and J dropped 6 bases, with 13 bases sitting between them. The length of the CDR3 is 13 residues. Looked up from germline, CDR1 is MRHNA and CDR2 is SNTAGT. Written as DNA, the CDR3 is TGTGCCAGCAGCCTCAGGGAAGGGGATACGCAGTATTTT. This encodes CASSLREGDTQYF.

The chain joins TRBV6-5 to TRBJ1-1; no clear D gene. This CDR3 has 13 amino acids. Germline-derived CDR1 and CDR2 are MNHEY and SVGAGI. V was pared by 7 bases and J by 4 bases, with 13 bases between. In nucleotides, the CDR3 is TGTGCCAGCACCCGAGGGAGGAGCACTGAAGCTTTCTTT. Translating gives CASTRGRSTEAFF.

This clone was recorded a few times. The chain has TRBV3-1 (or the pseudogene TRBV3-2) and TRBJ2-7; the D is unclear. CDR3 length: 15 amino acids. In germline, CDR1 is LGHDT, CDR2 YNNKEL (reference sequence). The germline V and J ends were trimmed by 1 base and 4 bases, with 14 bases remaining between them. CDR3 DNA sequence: TGTGCCAGCAGCCAAGGCTTGGTCCAGTTTTACGAGCAGTACTTC. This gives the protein CASSQGLVQFYEQYF.

CDR3 protein: CASSWDRGSYEQYF. The CDR3 DNA sequence: TGCGCCAGCAGCTGGGACAGGGGCTCCTACGAGCAGTACTTC. This chain joins TRBV5-1 and TRBJ2-7, with 10 bases aligning to TRBD1. The length of the CDR3 is 14 residues. V trimming: 3 bases; J trimming: 0 bases; junction bases outside the gene matches: 0. Germline V gene data show CDR1 as SGHRS and CDR2 as YFSETQ.

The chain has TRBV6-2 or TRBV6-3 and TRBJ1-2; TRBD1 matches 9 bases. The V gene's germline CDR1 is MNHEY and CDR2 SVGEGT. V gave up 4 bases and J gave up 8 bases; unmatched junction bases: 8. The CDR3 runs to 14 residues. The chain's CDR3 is CASSLQGAPRGYTF. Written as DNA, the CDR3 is TGTGCCAGCAGTTTACAGGGGGCCCCCAGGGGCTACACCTTC.

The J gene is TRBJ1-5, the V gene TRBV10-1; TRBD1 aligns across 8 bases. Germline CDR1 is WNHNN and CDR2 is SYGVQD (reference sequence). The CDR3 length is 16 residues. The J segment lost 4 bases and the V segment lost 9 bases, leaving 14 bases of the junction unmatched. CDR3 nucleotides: TGCGCCAGTCTATACCTCCGGGACAGGAAGAATCAGCCCCAGCATTTT. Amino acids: CASLYLRDRKNQPQHF.

CDR3 loop: CASSATWTGKFGYTF. CDR3 DNA: TGTGCCAGCAGCGCCACCTGGACAGGGAAATTCGGCTACACCTTC. The chain combines TRBV9 with TRBJ1-2; 8 bases fit TRBD1. The CDR3 spans 15 residues. Germline lookup yields CDR1 SGDLS and CDR2 YYNGEE. V lost 3 bases to trimming and J lost 8 bases; unmatched junction nucleotides: 12.

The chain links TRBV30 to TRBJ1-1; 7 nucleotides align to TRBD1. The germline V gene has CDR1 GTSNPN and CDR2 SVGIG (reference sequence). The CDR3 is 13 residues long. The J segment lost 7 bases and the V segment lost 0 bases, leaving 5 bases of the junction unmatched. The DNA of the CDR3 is TGTGCCTGGAGTGTACTCCGGGACAGTGAAGCTTTCTTT. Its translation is CAWSVLRDSEAFF.

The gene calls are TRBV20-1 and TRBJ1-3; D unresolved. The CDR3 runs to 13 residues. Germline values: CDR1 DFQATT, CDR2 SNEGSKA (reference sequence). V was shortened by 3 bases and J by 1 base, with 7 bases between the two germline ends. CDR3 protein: CSASSGSGNTIYF. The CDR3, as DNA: TGCAGTGCTAGTTCGGGTTCTGGAAACACCATATATTTT.

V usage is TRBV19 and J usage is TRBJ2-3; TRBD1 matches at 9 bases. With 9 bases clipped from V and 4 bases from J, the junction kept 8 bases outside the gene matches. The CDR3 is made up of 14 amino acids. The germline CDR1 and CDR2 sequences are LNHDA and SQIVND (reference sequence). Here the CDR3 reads CASNNRGRADTQYF. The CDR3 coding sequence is TGTGCCAGCAATAACAGGGGGCGGGCAGATACGCAGTATTTT.

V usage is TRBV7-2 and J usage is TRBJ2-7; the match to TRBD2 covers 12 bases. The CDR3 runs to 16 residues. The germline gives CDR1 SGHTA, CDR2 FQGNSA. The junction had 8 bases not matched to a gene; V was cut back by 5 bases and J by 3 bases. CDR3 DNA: TGTGCCAGCAGCCGGAGACTAGCGGGGGCGAGCTACGAGCAGTACTTC. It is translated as CASSRRLAGASYEQYF.

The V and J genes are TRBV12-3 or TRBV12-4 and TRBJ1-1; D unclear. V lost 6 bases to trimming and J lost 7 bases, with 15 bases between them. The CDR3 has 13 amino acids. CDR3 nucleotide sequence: TGTGCCAGCAGACGTTGGGGAGGTAATGAAGCTTTCTTT. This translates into CASRRWGGNEAFF.

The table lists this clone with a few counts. CDR3 nucleotides: TGTGCCAGCAGCTTAGACTCTGGCAATCAGCCCCAGCATTTT. Encoded protein: CASSLDSGNQPQHF. The chain joins TRBV7-9 to TRBJ1-5; no reliable D call. CDR1 SEHNR and CDR2 FQNEAQ come from the germline V gene (reference sequence). The CDR3 consists of 14 residues. With 1 base removed from V and 2 bases from J, the gap between germline ends came to 6 bases.

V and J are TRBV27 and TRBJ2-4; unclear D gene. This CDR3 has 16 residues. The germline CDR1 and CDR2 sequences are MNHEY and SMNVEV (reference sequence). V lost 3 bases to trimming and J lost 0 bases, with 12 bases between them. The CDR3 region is CASSFQASLAKNIQYF. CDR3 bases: TGTGCCAGCAGTTTTCAGGCTTCCTTAGCCAAAAACATTCAGTACTTC.

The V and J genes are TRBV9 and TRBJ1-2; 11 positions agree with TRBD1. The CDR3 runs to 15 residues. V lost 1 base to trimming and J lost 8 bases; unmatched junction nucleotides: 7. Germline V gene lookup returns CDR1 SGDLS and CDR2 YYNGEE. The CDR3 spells CASSVKGQGAKGYTF. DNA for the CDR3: TGTGCCAGCAGCGTAAAAGGACAGGGGGCAAAAGGCTACACCTTC.

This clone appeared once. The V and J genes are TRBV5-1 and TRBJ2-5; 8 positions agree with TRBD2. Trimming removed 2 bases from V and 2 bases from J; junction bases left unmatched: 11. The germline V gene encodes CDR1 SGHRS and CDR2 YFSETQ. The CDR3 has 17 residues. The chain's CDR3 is CASSFGGGGNSQETQYF. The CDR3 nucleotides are TGCGCCAGCAGCTTTGGCGGCGGGGGGAATTCTCAAGAGACCCAGTACTTC.

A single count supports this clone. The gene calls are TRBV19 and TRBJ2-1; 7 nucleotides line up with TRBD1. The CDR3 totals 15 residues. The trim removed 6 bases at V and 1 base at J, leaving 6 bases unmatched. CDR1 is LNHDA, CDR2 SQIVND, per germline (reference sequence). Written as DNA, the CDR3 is TGTGCCAGTAGGCCGACAGGGATTTCCTACAATGAGCAGTTCTTC. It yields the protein CASRPTGISYNEQFF. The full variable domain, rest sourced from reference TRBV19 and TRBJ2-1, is DGGITQSPKYLFRKEGQNVTLSCEQNLNHDAMYWYRQDPGQGLRLIYYSQIVNDFQKGDIAEGYSVSREKKESFPLTVTSAQKNPTAFYLCASRPTGISYNEQFFGPGTRLTVL.